This T cell receptor (beta chain) was identified during a study of T cells after yellow fever vaccination. Study results and limitations: On re-exposure, the response was weaker but peaked faster, at day 5 versus 15. Bulk-population clonotypes that are abundant could appear as contaminants in FACS-sorted repertoires. Overall, a small share of clonotypes was seen in both CD4 and CD8 compartments.

The CDR3 is made up of 14 amino acids. The junction had 7 bases not matched to a gene; V was cut back by 2 bases and J by 6 bases. Germline CDR1 SGDLS, CDR2 YYNGEE. The 5'RACE template-switching step produced TCR cDNA and added a universal primer site and UMIs. Each CDR3 protein is one row after TCRdb ran MiXCR on the 5' RACE reads. Among roughly 340,000 distinct CDR3 sequences listed, roughly 9.4% were seen once. For this clonotype: What it binds is unknown.

The source was PBMCs, collected on the day of the first yellow fever vaccination. This clonotype originated in a man between 18 and 29 years old who received the YFV17D yellow fever vaccine. V and J are TRBV9 and TRBJ1-1; 7 bases map to TRBD1. CDR3 in amino acids: CASSVGPTGAEAFF. CDR3 DNA sequence: TGTGCCAGCAGCGTCGGACCTACAGGGGCTGAAGCTTTCTTT.